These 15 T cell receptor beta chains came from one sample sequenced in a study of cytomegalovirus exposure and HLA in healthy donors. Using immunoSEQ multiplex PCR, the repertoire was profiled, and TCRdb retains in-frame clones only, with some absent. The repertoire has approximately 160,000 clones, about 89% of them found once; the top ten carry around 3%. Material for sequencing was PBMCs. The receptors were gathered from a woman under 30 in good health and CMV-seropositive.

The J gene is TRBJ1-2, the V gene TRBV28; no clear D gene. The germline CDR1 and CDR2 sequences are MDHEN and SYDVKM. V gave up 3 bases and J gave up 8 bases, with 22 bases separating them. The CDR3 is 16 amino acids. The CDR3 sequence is CASSLESASPPEGYTF. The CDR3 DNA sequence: TGTGCCAGCAGTTTGGAATCGGCTAGTCCCCCTGAAGGCTACACCTTC.

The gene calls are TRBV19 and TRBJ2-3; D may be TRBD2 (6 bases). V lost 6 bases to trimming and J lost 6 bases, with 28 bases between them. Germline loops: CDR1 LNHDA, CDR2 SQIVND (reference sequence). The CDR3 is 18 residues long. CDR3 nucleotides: TGTGCCAGTAGCGTAAAAAATACCCGGGACTCTGGAGGCGATACGCAGTATTTT. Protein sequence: CASSVKNTRDSGGDTQYF.

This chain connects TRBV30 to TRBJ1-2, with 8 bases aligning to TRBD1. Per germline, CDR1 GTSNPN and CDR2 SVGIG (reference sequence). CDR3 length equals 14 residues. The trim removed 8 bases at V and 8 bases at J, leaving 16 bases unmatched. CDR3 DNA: TGTGCCACCCCCGGGACAGGCGCCGGGGGAGGCTACACCTTC. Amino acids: CATPGTGAGGGYTF.

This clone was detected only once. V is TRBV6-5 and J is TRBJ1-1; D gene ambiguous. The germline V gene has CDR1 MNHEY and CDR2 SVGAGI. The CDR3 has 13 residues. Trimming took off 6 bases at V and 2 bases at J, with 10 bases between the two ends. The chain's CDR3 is CASSTHLNTEAFF. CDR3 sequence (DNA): TGTGCCAGCAGCACCCACTTAAACACTGAAGCTTTCTTT.

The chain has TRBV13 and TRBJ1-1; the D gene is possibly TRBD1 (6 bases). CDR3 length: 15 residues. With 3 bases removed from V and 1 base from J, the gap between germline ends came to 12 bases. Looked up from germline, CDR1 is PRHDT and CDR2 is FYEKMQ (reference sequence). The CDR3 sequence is CASSFRTVPNTEAFF. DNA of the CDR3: TGTGCCAGCAGCTTCCGGACAGTCCCGAACACTGAAGCTTTCTTT.

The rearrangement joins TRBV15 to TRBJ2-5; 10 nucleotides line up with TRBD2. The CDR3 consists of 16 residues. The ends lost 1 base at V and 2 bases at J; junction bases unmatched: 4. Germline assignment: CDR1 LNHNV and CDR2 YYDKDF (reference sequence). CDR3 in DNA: TGTGCCACCAGCAGAGGGACTAGCGGCCCACAAGAGACCCAGTACTTC. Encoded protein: CATSRGTSGPQETQYF.

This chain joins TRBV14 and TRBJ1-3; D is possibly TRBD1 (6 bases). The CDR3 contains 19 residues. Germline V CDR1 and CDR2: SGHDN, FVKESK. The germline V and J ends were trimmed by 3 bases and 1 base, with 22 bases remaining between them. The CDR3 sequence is CASSHRGGVSTISGNTIYF. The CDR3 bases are TGTGCCAGCAGCCACCGTGGGGGCGTTAGTACTATATCTGGAAACACCATATATTTT.

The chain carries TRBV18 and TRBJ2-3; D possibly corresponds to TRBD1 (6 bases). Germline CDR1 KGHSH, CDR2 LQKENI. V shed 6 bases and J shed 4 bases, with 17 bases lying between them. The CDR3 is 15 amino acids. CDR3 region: CASSPGAPFPDTQYF. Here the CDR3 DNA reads TGTGCCAGCTCGCCAGGGGCCCCCTTCCCAGATACGCAGTATTTT.

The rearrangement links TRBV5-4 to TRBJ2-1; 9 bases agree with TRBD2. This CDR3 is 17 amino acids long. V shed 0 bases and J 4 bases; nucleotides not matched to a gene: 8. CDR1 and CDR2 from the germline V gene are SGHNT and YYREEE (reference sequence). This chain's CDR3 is CASSLVGLAGLYNEQFF. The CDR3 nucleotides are TGTGCCAGCAGCTTGGTGGGGCTAGCGGGACTGTACAATGAGCAGTTCTTC.

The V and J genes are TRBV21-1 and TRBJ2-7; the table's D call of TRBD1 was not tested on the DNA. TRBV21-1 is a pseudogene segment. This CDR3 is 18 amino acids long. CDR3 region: CASRIGQGPCKSSYEQYF. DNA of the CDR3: TGTGCCAGCAGGATAGGACAGGGTCCCTGCAAAAGCTCCTACGAGCAGTACTTC.

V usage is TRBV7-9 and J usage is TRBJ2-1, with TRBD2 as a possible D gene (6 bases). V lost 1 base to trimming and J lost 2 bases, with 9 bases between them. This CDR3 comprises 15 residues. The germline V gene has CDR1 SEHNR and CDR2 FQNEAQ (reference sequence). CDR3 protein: CASSLVGGAYNEQFF. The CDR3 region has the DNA TGTGCCAGCAGCTTAGTGGGGGGAGCCTACAATGAGCAGTTCTTC.

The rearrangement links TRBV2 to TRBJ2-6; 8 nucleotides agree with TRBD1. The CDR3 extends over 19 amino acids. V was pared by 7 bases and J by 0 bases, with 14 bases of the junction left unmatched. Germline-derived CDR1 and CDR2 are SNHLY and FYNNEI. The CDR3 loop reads CASILEGTGTGSGANVLTF. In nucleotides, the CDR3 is TGTGCCAGCATCCTAGAGGGCACAGGGACAGGCTCTGGGGCCAACGTCCTGACTTTC.

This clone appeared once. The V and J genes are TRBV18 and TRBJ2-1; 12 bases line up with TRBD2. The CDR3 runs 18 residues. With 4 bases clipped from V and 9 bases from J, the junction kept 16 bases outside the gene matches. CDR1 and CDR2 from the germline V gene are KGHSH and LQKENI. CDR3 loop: CASSLNSGLAGLDSEQFF. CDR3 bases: TGTGCCAGCTCACTCAACTCCGGACTAGCGGGGCTGGATAGTGAGCAGTTCTTC.

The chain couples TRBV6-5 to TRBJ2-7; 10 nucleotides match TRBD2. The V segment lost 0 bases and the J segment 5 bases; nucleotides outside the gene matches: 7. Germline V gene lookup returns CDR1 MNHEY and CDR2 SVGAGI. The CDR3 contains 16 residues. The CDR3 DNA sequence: TGTGCCAGCAGTTACTCGGAGCTAGCGGGAGCCCACGAGCAGTACTTC. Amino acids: CASSYSELAGAHEQYF.

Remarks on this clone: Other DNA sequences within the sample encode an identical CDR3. The CDR3, as DNA: TGTGCCTGGAGAGGGGACTACACGTCGAACAATGAGCAGTTCTTC. It encodes CAWRGDYTSNNEQFF. The J gene is TRBJ2-1, the V gene TRBV30, with TRBD2 matching 7 bases. Germline trimming cut 3 bases from V and 5 bases from J; bases unmatched to any gene: 10. This CDR3 spans 15 amino acids. Germline V CDR1 and CDR2: GTSNPN, SVGIG (reference sequence).